This TCR beta chain was identified during a study of control samples from healthy donors and cancer patients. This clone was counted a single time. TCRdb's table, derived via immunoSEQ multiplex PCR, lists solely in-frame clones and lacks some. Among roughly 52,000 clones listed, approximately 96% were seen once. CDR3 size: 15 residues. CDR1 and CDR2 (germline): SEHNR, FQNEAQ (reference sequence). The ends lost 5 bases at V and 4 bases at J; junction bases unmatched: 11. The clonotype comes from a young woman in good health. The specimen was blood. The chain joins TRBV7-9 to TRBJ2-7, with 7 bases fitting TRBD2. CDR3 sequence reads: CASSAPGTTPYEQYF. The DNA for the CDR3 is TGTGCCAGCAGCGCCCCCGGGACTACACCATACGAGCAGTACTTC. The complete variable domain, with remaining parts taken from reference TRBV7-9 and TRBJ2-7, reads DTGVSQNPRHKITKRGQNVTFRCDPISEHNRLYWYRQTLGQGPEFLTYFQNEAQLEKSRLLSDRFSAERPKGSFSTLEIQRTEQGDSAMYLCASSAPGTTPYEQYFGPGTRLTVT.